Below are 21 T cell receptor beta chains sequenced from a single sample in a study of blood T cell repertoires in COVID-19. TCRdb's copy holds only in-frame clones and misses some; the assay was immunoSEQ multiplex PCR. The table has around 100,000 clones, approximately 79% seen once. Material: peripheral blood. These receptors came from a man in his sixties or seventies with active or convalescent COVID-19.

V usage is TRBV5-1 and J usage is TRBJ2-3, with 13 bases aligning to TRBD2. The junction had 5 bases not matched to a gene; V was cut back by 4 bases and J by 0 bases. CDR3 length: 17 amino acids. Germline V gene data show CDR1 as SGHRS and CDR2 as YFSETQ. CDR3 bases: TGCGCCAGCAGCCCGGGGACTAGCGGGATGAGCACAGATACGCAGTATTTT. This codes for CASSPGTSGMSTDTQYF.

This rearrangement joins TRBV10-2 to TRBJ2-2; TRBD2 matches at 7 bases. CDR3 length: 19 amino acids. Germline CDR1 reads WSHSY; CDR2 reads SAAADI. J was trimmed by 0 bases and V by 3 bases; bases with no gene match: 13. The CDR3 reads CASSDTGLPTSANTGELFF. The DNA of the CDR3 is TGCGCCAGCAGTGATACGGGACTACCCACTTCCGCGAACACCGGGGAGCTGTTTTTT.

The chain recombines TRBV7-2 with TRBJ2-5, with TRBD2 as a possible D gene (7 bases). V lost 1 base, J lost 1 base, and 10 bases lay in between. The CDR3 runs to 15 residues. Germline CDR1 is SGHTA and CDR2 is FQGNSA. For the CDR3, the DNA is TGTGCCAGCAGCTTAGAAGGGGGGGCCCAAGAGACCCAGTACTTC. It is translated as CASSLEGGAQETQYF.

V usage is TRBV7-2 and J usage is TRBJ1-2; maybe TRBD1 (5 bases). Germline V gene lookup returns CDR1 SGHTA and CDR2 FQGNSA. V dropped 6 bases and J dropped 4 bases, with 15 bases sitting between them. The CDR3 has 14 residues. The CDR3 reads CASRQTETAYGYTF. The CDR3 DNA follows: TGTGCCAGCAGACAGACAGAGACAGCCTATGGCTACACCTTC. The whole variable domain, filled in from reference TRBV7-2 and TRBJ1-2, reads GAGVSQSPSNKVTEKGKDVELRCDPISGHTALYWYRQSLGQGLEFLIYFQGNSAPDKSGLPSDRFSAERTGGSVSTLTIQRTQQEDSAVYLCASRQTETAYGYTFGSGTRLTVV.

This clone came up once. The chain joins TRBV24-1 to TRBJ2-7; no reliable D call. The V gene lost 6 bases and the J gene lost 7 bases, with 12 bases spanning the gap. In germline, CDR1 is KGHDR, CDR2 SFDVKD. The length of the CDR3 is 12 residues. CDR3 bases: TGTGCCACCAGTAAGGAAACGGAGGAGCAGTACTTC. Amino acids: CATSKETEEQYF.

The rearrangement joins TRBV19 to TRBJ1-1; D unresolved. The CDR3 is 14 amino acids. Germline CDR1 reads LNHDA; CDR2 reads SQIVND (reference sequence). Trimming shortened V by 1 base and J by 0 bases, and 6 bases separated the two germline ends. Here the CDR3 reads CASSIVTMNTEAFF. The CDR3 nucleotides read TGTGCCAGTAGTATAGTCACAATGAACACTGAAGCTTTCTTT.

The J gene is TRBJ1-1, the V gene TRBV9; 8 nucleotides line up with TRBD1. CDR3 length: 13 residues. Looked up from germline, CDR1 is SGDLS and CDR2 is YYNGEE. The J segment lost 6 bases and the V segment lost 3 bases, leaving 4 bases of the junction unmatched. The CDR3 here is CASSGDRGAEAFF. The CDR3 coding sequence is TGTGCCAGCAGCGGCGACAGGGGCGCTGAAGCTTTCTTT. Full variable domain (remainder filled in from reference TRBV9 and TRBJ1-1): DSGVTQTPKHLITATGQRVTLRCSPRSGDLSVYWYQQSLDQGLQFLIQYYNGEERAKGNILERFSAQQFPDLHSELNLSSLELGDSALYFCASSGDRGAEAFFGQGTRLTVV.

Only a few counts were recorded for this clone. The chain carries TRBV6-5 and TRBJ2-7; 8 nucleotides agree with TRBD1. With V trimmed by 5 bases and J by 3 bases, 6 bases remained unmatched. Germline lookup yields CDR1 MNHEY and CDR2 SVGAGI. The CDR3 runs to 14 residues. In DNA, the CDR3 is TGTGCCAGCAGTCCCCAAGGGACAGGCTACGAGCAGTACTTC. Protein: CASSPQGTGYEQYF.

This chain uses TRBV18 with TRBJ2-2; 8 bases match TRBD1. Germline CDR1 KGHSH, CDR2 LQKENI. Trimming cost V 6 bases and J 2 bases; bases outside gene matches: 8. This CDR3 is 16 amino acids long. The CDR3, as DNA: TGTGCCAGCTCTCGCCTTGGACAGGGTAACACCGGGGAGCTGTTTTTT. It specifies CASSRLGQGNTGELFF.

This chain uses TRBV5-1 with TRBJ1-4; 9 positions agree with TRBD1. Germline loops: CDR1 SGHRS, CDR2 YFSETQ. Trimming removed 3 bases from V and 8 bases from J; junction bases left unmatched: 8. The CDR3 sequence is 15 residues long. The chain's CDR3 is CASSSPGTGNEKLFF. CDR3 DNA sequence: TGCGCCAGCAGCTCCCCCGGGACAGGGAACGAAAAACTGTTTTTT.

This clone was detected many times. This CDR3 reads CASSSGTVSNQPQHF. CDR3 DNA sequence: TGTGCCAGCAGTTCCGGGACAGTCAGCAATCAGCCCCAGCATTTT. The rearrangement joins TRBV28 to TRBJ1-5; TRBD1 agrees at 7 bases. CDR3 length: 15 residues. The J segment lost 1 base and the V segment lost 4 bases, leaving 4 bases of the junction unmatched. Germline V gene lookup returns CDR1 MDHEN and CDR2 SYDVKM.

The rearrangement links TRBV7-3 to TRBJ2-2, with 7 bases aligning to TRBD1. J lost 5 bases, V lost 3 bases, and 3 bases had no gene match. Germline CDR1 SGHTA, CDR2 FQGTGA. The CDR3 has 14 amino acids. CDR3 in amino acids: CASSLNRGTGELFF. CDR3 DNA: TGTGCCAGCAGCTTGAACAGGGGTACCGGGGAGCTGTTTTTT. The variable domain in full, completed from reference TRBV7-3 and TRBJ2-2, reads GAGVSQTPSNKVTEKGKYVELRCDPISGHTALYWYRQSLGQGPEFLIYFQGTGAADDSGLPNDRFFAVRPEGSVSTLKIQRTERGDSAVYLCASSLNRGTGELFFGEGSRLTVL.

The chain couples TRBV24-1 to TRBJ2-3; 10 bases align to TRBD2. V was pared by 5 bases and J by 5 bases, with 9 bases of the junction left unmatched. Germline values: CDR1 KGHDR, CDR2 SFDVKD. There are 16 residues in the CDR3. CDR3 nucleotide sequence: TGTGCCACCAGTGGATCCCTAGCGGGAGAGGGAGATACGCAGTATTTT. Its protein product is CATSGSLAGEGDTQYF.

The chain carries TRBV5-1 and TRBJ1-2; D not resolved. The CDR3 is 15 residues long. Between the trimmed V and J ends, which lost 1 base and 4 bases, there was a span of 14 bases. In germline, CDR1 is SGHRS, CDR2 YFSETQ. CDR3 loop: CASSLSAERSYGYTF. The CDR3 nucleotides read TGCGCCAGCAGCTTGTCGGCAGAAAGGAGCTATGGCTACACCTTC.

This CDR3 is CASRGLAGGSRFF. Written as DNA, the CDR3 is TGTGCCAGCAGGGGACTAGCGGGAGGGTCCCGGTTCTTC. This chain uses TRBV2 with TRBJ2-1; 16 nucleotides match TRBD2. CDR1 and CDR2 (germline): SNHLY, FYNNEI. V was clipped by 6 bases and J by 15 bases; unmatched bases: 5. The CDR3 is 13 amino acids.

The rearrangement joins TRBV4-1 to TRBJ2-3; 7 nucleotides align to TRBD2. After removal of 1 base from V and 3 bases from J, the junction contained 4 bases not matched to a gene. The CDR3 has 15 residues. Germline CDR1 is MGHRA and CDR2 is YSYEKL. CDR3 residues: CASSQVTAGTDTQYF. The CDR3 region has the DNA TGCGCCAGCAGCCAAGTTACAGCGGGAACAGATACGCAGTATTTT.

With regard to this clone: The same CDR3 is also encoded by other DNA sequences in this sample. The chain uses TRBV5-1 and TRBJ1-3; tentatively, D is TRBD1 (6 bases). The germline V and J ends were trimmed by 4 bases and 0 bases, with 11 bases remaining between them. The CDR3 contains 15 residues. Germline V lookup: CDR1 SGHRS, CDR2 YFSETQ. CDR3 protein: CASSPGQSSGNTIYF. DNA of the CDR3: TGCGCCAGCAGCCCAGGACAGAGCTCTGGAAACACCATATATTTT.

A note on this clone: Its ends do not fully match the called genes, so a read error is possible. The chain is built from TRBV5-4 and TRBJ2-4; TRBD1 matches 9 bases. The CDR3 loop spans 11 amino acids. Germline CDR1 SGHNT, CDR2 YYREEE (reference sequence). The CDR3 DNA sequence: TGTGCCAGCAGCGAACAGGGGGCGGAGACCTTC. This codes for CASSEQGAETF.

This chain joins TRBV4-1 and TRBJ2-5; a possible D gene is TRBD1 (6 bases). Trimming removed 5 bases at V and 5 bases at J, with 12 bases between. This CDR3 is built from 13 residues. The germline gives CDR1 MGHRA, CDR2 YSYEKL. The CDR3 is CASSVFTGETQYF. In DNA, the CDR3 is TGCGCCAGCAGCGTGTTTACAGGGGAGACCCAGTACTTC.

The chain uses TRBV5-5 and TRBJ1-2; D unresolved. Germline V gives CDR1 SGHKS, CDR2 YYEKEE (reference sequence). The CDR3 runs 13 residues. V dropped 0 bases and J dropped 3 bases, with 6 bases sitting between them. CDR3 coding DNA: TGTGCCAGCAGCTTGGGACTGTACTATGGCTACACCTTC. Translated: CASSLGLYYGYTF.

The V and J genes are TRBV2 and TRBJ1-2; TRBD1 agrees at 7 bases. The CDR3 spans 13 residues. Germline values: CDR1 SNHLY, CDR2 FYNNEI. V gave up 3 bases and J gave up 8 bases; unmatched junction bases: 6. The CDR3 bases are TGTGCCAGCAGTGACGAGGGGGCTGTAGGCTACACCTTC. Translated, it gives CASSDEGAVGYTF.